A single sample is the source of the 26 T cell receptor beta chains below, sequenced in a study of shared clonotypes between healthy human individuals (dated by TCRdb to 2020 to 2022). CD8 naive samples were obtained by positive selection for CCR7 among CD45RO-negative cells, yielding a CD45RA+CCR7+ population from which TemRA cells were excluded. Preparation of the library involved the immunoSEQ multiplex PCR assay. TCRdb carries this immuneACCESS record with in-frame sequences only. Its versions omit some clonotypes, under half of them owing to an unresolved V gene in the studies checked, with the rest unexplained. The sample has around 2.1 million clones on record, approximately 94% of them singletons. The ten largest clones take up roughly 1.7% of the sample. Material for sequencing was naive CD8+ T cells from PBMCs. Interpreted using the paper, the cell subset or site label stands for: CD45RA+CCR7+. The receptors originated from a man younger than 30 in good health. Some clones in this sample may be carry-over from other donors' samples.

This clone was seen a single time. The chain carries TRBV10-3 and TRBJ1-3; maybe TRBD1 (5 bases). Germline lookup yields CDR1 ENHRY and CDR2 SYGVKD. With 3 bases removed from V and 0 bases from J, the gap between germline ends came to 9 bases. The CDR3 has 15 residues. CDR3 nucleotides: TGTGCCATCAGTGATGGGGCCTCCTCTGGAAACACCATATATTTT. Protein product: CAISDGASSGNTIYF.

The CDR3 region is CASSFLGTQETQYF. In DNA form, the CDR3 reads TGTGCCAGCAGTTTTCTGGGGACCCAAGAGACCCAGTACTTC. V is TRBV28 and J is TRBJ2-5; perhaps D is TRBD1 or TRBD2 (5 bases each). Germline CDR1 and CDR2: MDHEN and SYDVKM. This CDR3 region has 14 residues. V was cut by 3 bases and J by 1 base, with 9 bases left in between.

This sequence joins TRBV10-1 and TRBJ2-7, with D possibly being TRBD2 (6 bases). Germline lookup yields CDR1 WNHNN and CDR2 SYGVQD (reference sequence). This CDR3 is built from 14 residues. Trimming left V 6 bases short and J 0 bases short, with 12 bases between. The CDR3, as DNA: TGCGCCAGCAGCCGGGGCGGGGCCTCCTACGAGCAGTACTTC. The encoded protein is CASSRGGASYEQYF.

Worth noting for this clone: This CDR3 is also generated by other DNA sequences in the sample. This sequence joins TRBV9 and TRBJ2-1, with D possibly being TRBD1 (7 bases). The CDR3 extends over 13 amino acids. Germline V gene sequence: CDR1 SGDLS, CDR2 YYNGEE. The germline V and J ends were trimmed by 2 bases and 5 bases, with 8 bases remaining between them. Here the CDR3 DNA reads TGTGCCAGCAGCGTCAGGGGGGACAATGAGCAGTTCTTC. Translated, it gives CASSVRGDNEQFF.

Concerning this clone: This sample also contains other DNA sequences that code for the same CDR3. The chain recombines TRBV9 with TRBJ1-5, with 7 bases that match TRBD1. After removal of 3 bases from V and 3 bases from J, the junction contained 3 bases not matched to a gene. The CDR3 is 14 amino acids. Looked up from germline, CDR1 is SGDLS and CDR2 is YYNGEE. In DNA form, the CDR3 reads TGTGCCAGCAGCGCACAGGGGTTCAATCAGCCCCAGCATTTT. Translation: CASSAQGFNQPQHF.

This chain uses TRBV7-6 with TRBJ2-1; 13 bases align to TRBD2. V was clipped by 5 bases and J by 3 bases; unmatched bases: 7. CDR1 is SGHVS and CDR2 is FNYEAQ in the germline V gene. The CDR3 totals 17 residues. CDR3 sequence: CASSPPGLAGVYNEQFF. The CDR3 coding sequence is TGTGCCAGCAGCCCCCCCGGACTAGCGGGAGTCTACAATGAGCAGTTCTTC.

The chain joins TRBV19 to TRBJ1-1; D not resolved. The CDR3 is 12 amino acids. V lost 8 bases, J lost 11 bases, and 18 bases lay in between. In germline, CDR1 is LNHDA, CDR2 SQIVND (reference sequence). The CDR3 DNA is TGTGCCAGTGGCCTTATGTCCAGTGGGGCTTTCTTT. Its protein is CASGLMSSGAFF.

The V call is TRBV30, the J call TRBJ1-1, with 7 bases lining up with TRBD1. The CDR3 runs 16 residues. Germline CDR1 is GTSNPN and CDR2 is SVGIG (reference sequence). Losses at the gene ends were 5 bases for V and 4 bases for J; bases not matched to a gene: 16. Here the CDR3 DNA reads TGTGCCTGGTTGTTGCGGGACAGCAAATTCCCCACTGAAGCTTTCTTT. This translates into CAWLLRDSKFPTEAFF. The full variable domain, in which reference TRBV30 and TRBJ1-1 provide the parts outside the CDR3, is SQTIHQWPATLVQPVGSPLSLECTVEGTSNPNLYWYRQAAGRGLQLLFYSVGIGQISSEVPQNLSASRPQDRQFILSSKKLLLSDSGFYLCAWLLRDSKFPTEAFFGQGTRLTVV.

This chain connects TRBV10-2 to TRBJ2-3, with TRBD2 matching over 8 bases. This CDR3 region has 11 residues. Germline V gene sequence: CDR1 WSHSY, CDR2 SAAADI. V shed 8 bases and J 8 bases; nucleotides not matched to a gene: 3. In DNA, the CDR3 is TGCGCCAGCTTAGCGGGAAGTACGCAGTATTTT. Amino acid sequence: CASLAGSTQYF.

The V call is TRBV5-1, the J call TRBJ1-1, with 10 bases that match TRBD1. This CDR3 spans 15 amino acids. Germline trimming cut 5 bases from V and 2 bases from J; bases unmatched to any gene: 6. Germline V gene lookup returns CDR1 SGHRS and CDR2 YFSETQ. The CDR3 reads CASRMGQGINTEAFF. CDR3 bases: TGCGCCAGCAGAATGGGACAGGGGATAAACACTGAAGCTTTCTTT.

The chain has TRBV7-9 and TRBJ2-1; no clear D gene. V was clipped by 4 bases and J by 10 bases, with 14 bases between them. The CDR3 loop spans 13 amino acids. Germline V gene sequence: CDR1 SEHNR, CDR2 FQNEAQ (reference sequence). This chain's CDR3 is CASSSRGILEQFF. CDR3 sequence (DNA): TGTGCCAGCAGCTCCCGAGGTATCCTCGAGCAGTTCTTC.

V gene TRBV5-6 combines with J gene TRBJ2-5; 10 bases agree with TRBD1. The CDR3 length is 15 residues. Germline loops: CDR1 SGHDT, CDR2 YYEEEE. With 3 bases clipped from V and 5 bases from J, the junction kept 7 bases outside the gene matches. The CDR3 protein is CASSSDRGLLETQYF. DNA for the CDR3: TGTGCCAGCAGCTCGGACAGGGGGTTGTTGGAGACCCAGTACTTC. Combining the CDR3 with reference TRBV5-6 and TRBJ2-5 gives the whole variable domain DAGVTQSPTHLIKTRGQQVTLRCSPKSGHDTVSWYQQALGQGPQFIFQYYEEEERQRGNFPDRFSGHQFPNYSSELNVNALLLGDSALYLCASSSDRGLLETQYFGPGTRLLVL.

The chain joins TRBV29-1 to TRBJ1-2; 9 nucleotides line up with TRBD1. Losses at the gene ends were 7 bases for V and 9 bases for J; bases not matched to a gene: 12. Germline CDR1 reads SQVTM; CDR2 reads ANQGSEA. The CDR3 runs 13 residues. The CDR3 loop is CSAQTGGLDSYTF. The CDR3 coding sequence is TGCAGCGCCCAGACAGGGGGTTTAGATAGCTACACCTTC.

The rearrangement uses TRBV15 and TRBJ2-3; perhaps TRBD1 as D (6 bases). The V gene lost 2 bases and the J gene lost 4 bases, with 13 bases spanning the gap. There are 15 residues in the CDR3. Germline V gene data show CDR1 as LNHNV and CDR2 as YYDKDF (reference sequence). The CDR3 nucleotides are TGTGCCACCAGCAGAATACAGGGAAGGGCAGATACGCAGTATTTT. Amino acids: CATSRIQGRADTQYF.

To note about this clone: Other DNA sequences in the same sample also yield this CDR3. The genes are TRBV27 and TRBJ2-3; 8 bases map to TRBD2. Losses at the gene ends were 4 bases for V and 0 bases for J; bases not matched to a gene: 3. CDR1 is MNHEY and CDR2 is SMNVEV in the germline V gene (reference sequence). CDR3 length: 15 residues. This chain's CDR3 is CASSSGTRSTDTQYF. The CDR3 region has the DNA TGTGCCAGCAGTTCCGGGACTAGGAGCACAGATACGCAGTATTTT.

Remarks on this clone: The sample holds other DNA sequences that translate to the same CDR3. The chain carries TRBV27 and TRBJ2-5, with D possibly being TRBD1 (5 bases). Gene TRBJ2-7 matches the end of the DNA better, so the J call may be wrong. The germline V gene has CDR1 MNHEY and CDR2 SMNVEV (reference sequence). This CDR3 spans 14 amino acids. The CDR3 bases are TGTGCCAGCAGTTTACAGGGTAGCTCCTACGAGCAGTACTTC. Translating gives CASSLQGSSYEQYF.

This chain uses TRBV6-1 with TRBJ2-3, with TRBD1 matching over 7 bases. The junction had 10 bases not matched to a gene; V was cut back by 8 bases and J by 2 bases. The CDR3 is 15 amino acids. Germline V gives CDR1 MNHNS, CDR2 SASEGT. CDR3 residues: CASRDRPTDTDTQYF. The CDR3 nucleotides are TGTGCCAGCCGGGACAGACCCACTGACACAGATACGCAGTATTTT.

The V gene is TRBV28, the J gene TRBJ1-5; 7 bases map to TRBD1. The V gene end was trimmed by 6 bases and the J gene end by 11 bases; junction bases not matched to a gene: 13. The CDR3 is made up of 14 amino acids. Germline CDR1 reads MDHEN; CDR2 reads SYDVKM. Written as DNA, the CDR3 is TGTGCCAGCAGCTCCCGGGACAGACTTTCGGCCCAGCATTTT. Translated, it gives CASSSRDRLSAQHF.

This clone was detected only once. At the DNA level, this CDR3 is encoded by other sequences in the same sample as well. The chain uses TRBV29-1 and TRBJ2-1, with 11 bases lining up with TRBD2. V lost 6 bases, J lost 4 bases, and 2 bases stayed unmatched. This CDR3 comprises 13 residues. In germline, CDR1 is SQVTM, CDR2 ANQGSEA. The CDR3 sequence is CSVRLAGYNEQFF. The CDR3 nucleotides read TGCAGCGTACGACTAGCGGGGTACAATGAGCAGTTCTTC.

Worth noting for this clone: Distinct nucleotide sequences in the sample also encode this CDR3. This chain joins TRBV5-6 and TRBJ1-1; tentative D call: TRBD1 (5 bases). The CDR3 consists of 11 residues. Per germline, CDR1 SGHDT and CDR2 YYEEEE. The germline V and J ends were trimmed by 0 bases and 10 bases, with 7 bases remaining between them. CDR3 protein: CASSLGGRAFF. The CDR3 coding sequence is TGTGCCAGCAGCTTGGGGGGACGAGCTTTCTTT.

The chain combines TRBV5-1 with TRBJ2-3, with D perhaps assigned TRBD1 or TRBD2 (6 bases each). V was shortened by 1 base and J by 2 bases, with 14 bases between the two germline ends. The CDR3 covers 16 residues. Germline assignment: CDR1 SGHRS and CDR2 YFSETQ. DNA for the CDR3: TGCGCCAGCAGCTTGACCCGGGGGCAATACACAGATACGCAGTATTTT. It specifies CASSLTRGQYTDTQYF.

This chain links TRBV10-3 with TRBJ1-1, with D maybe TRBD1 (6 bases). Germline values: CDR1 ENHRY, CDR2 SYGVKD. This CDR3 spans 17 amino acids. Trimming stripped 2 bases from V and 5 bases from J, with 21 bases between. The CDR3 DNA reads as TGTGCCATCAGTGAGCGAACAGGGCATGGGACGGAGACTGAAGCTTTCTTT. Protein sequence: CAISERTGHGTETEAFF.

The chain is built from TRBV9 and TRBJ2-2; no firm D call. Trimming shortened V by 4 bases and J by 5 bases, and 12 bases separated the two germline ends. The CDR3 has 14 amino acids. Germline values: CDR1 SGDLS, CDR2 YYNGEE. This CDR3 reads CASSPRIGTGELFF. The DNA of the CDR3 is TGTGCCAGCAGCCCGAGGATAGGTACCGGGGAGCTGTTTTTT.

In the case of this clone: At the DNA level, this CDR3 is encoded by other sequences in the same sample as well. V gene TRBV29-1 combines with J gene TRBJ1-1; 7 bases agree with TRBD1. The CDR3 covers 13 residues. The germline V gene encodes CDR1 SQVTM and CDR2 ANQGSEA. V was pared by 4 bases and J by 3 bases, with 5 bases of the junction left unmatched. The CDR3 reads CSVVGQGDTEAFF. In DNA, the CDR3 is TGCAGCGTTGTAGGGCAGGGGGACACTGAAGCTTTCTTT.

This clone occurred once. The gene calls are TRBV28 and TRBJ2-7; D could derive from TRBD1 or TRBD2 (6 bases each). The CDR3 extends over 15 amino acids. V lost 10 bases and J 0 bases, leaving 19 bases between the germline ends. The germline V gene has CDR1 MDHEN and CDR2 SYDVKM. CDR3 loop: CATGGGILSSYEQYF. CDR3 nucleotides: TGTGCCACTGGGGGCGGGATTCTTAGCTCCTACGAGCAGTACTTC.

The gene calls are TRBV10-2 and TRBJ1-1; no firm D call. There are 16 residues in the CDR3. V lost 5 bases and J 1 base, leaving 17 bases between the germline ends. The germline CDR1 and CDR2 sequences are WSHSY and SAAADI. In DNA, the CDR3 is TGCGCCAGCAGTCCCCGAGTCGGTGTCCGGAACACTGAAGCTTTCTTT. It translates to CASSPRVGVRNTEAFF.